The 28 T cell receptor beta chains below come from one sample, sequenced in a study of cytomegalovirus exposure and HLA in healthy donors. In the PCR, 60 Vbeta and 13 Jbeta primers were used. Libraries were prepared by immunoSEQ multiplex PCR; TCRdb keeps only in-frame clonotypes and omits some of them. The sample lists roughly 76,000 clones, 70% to 80% occurring once. Sequenced sample: PBMCs. The receptors were sampled from a man aged 25-45 years in good health and CMV-seronegative.

V usage is TRBV6-5 and J usage is TRBJ1-1, with D perhaps TRBD1 (6 bases). V shed 7 bases and J shed 1 base, with 16 bases lying between them. The CDR3 runs to 15 residues. From germline, CDR1 is MNHEY and CDR2 SVGAGI. The CDR3 DNA follows: TGTGCCAGCATTCTAGGGCAGGGGAAGAACACTGAAGCTTTCTTT. Translation: CASILGQGKNTEAFF.

This chain uses TRBV7-8 with TRBJ2-1; 8 nucleotides agree with TRBD2. The CDR3 is 17 residues long. V trimming: 6 bases; J trimming: 9 bases; junction bases outside the gene matches: 19. Germline-derived CDR1 and CDR2 are SGHVS and FQNEAQ. CDR3 in amino acids: CASRPPSGTRGRREQFF. CDR3 nucleotide sequence: TGTGCCAGCAGACCCCCGTCCGGGACTAGAGGGAGGCGTGAGCAGTTCTTC.

The chain links TRBV6-4 to TRBJ2-3; perhaps TRBD2 as D (5 bases). Per germline, CDR1 MRHNA and CDR2 SNTAGT. This CDR3 has 14 residues. The V and J ends lost 3 bases and 0 bases respectively, with 7 bases between them. This chain's CDR3 is CASSEGGSTDTQYF. In nucleotides, the CDR3 is TGTGCCAGCAGTGAGGGCGGGAGCACAGATACGCAGTATTTT.

The gene calls are TRBV11-3 and TRBJ2-3; 8 nucleotides match TRBD2. The CDR3 length is 15 residues. Germline assignment: CDR1 SGHNT and CDR2 YENEEA. V was clipped by 3 bases and J by 4 bases; unmatched bases: 6. DNA for the CDR3: TGTGCCAGCAGCTTGAGAGCGGGAGTCTCAGATACGCAGTATTTT. Translating gives CASSLRAGVSDTQYF.

The chain links TRBV4-1 to TRBJ1-2; the D gene is possibly TRBD1 (5 bases). Trimming took off 1 base at V and 3 bases at J, with 18 bases between the two ends. The CDR3 loop spans 17 amino acids. Germline V gene sequence: CDR1 MGHRA, CDR2 YSYEKL. CDR3 coding DNA: TGCGCCAGCAGCCAAGCGGGGTTCCAGGGAGGGTACTATGGCTACACCTTC. Amino acids: CASSQAGFQGGYYGYTF.

This clone was seen only a few times. The chain links TRBV4-3 to TRBJ1-6; the D is unclear. Germline loops: CDR1 LGHNA, CDR2 YSLEER. V dropped 0 bases and J dropped 7 bases, with 7 bases sitting between them. This CDR3 spans 14 amino acids. The CDR3 DNA sequence: TGCGCCAGCAGCCAAGAGCACAACAATTCACCCCTCCACTTT. Translating it yields CASSQEHNNSPLHF.

On this clone itself: The junction departs from the called germline gene at one end, perhaps through a read error. The chain joins TRBV18 to TRBJ1-2, with D possibly matching TRBD1 (5 bases). Germline values: CDR1 KGHSH, CDR2 LQKENI. The CDR3 covers 13 residues. The CDR3 region is CASSPAGRDGYPF. CDR3 DNA: TGTGCCAGCTCCCCGGCGGGGCGGGACGGCTACCCCTTC. The complete variable domain, with remaining parts taken from reference TRBV18 and TRBJ1-2, reads NAGVMQNPRHLVRRRGQEARLRCSPMKGHSHVYWYRQLPEEGLKFMVYLQKENIIDESGMPKERFSAEFPKEGPSILRIQQVVRGDSAAYFCASSPAGRDGYPFGSGTRLTVV.

The chain carries TRBV30 and TRBJ1-2; D remains ambiguous. CDR3 length: 14 residues. Germline V gene data show CDR1 as GTSNPN and CDR2 as SVGIG (reference sequence). V lost 4 bases and J 4 bases, leaving 16 bases between the germline ends. The CDR3 nucleotides are TGTGCCTGGAAACGGGATCCGGACCGCTATGGCTACACCTTC. Translated: CAWKRDPDRYGYTF.

This clone was found a few times. The genes are TRBV5-5 and TRBJ2-1; D perhaps matches TRBD1 (5 bases). Germline CDR1 is SGHKS and CDR2 is YYEKEE (reference sequence). Trimming took 0 bases from V and 8 from J, leaving 9 bases between them. The CDR3 sequence is 13 residues long. CDR3 amino acids: CASSLDGAYEQFF. The CDR3, as DNA: TGTGCCAGCAGCTTGGATGGGGCGTATGAGCAGTTCTTC.

This chain uses TRBV4-1 with TRBJ1-3; tentatively, D is TRBD1 (6 bases). The CDR3 runs 17 residues. The V end was cut by 4 bases, the J end by 4 bases, with 20 bases between. The germline V gene encodes CDR1 MGHRA and CDR2 YSYEKL. The DNA of the CDR3 is TGCGCCAGCAGCCTCACCAAAGGGGGAAGGATGGGAAACACCATATATTTT. It codes for CASSLTKGGRMGNTIYF.

The genes are TRBV29-1 and TRBJ1-1; 11 positions agree with TRBD1. Germline CDR1 and CDR2: SQVTM and ANQGSEA. The CDR3 loop spans 13 amino acids. J was trimmed by 8 bases and V by 3 bases; bases with no gene match: 5. The CDR3, as DNA: TGCAGCGTTGACGGGACAGGGGGATTGGAAGCTTTCTTT. It specifies CSVDGTGGLEAFF.

The chain uses TRBV27 and TRBJ2-6; possibly TRBD1 for D (5 bases). Per the germline V gene, CDR1 is MNHEY and CDR2 is SMNVEV (reference sequence). This CDR3 contains 14 residues. V gave up 5 bases and J gave up 4 bases, with 9 bases separating them. The CDR3 here is CASSQHRGANVLTF. CDR3 nucleotide sequence: TGTGCCAGCAGTCAGCACAGGGGGGCCAACGTCCTGACTTTC. Based on the CDR3 plus reference TRBV27 and TRBJ2-6, the full variable domain is EAQVTQNPRYLITVTGKKLTVTCSQNMNHEYMSWYRQDPGLGLRQIYYSMNVEVTDKGDVPEGYKVSRKEKRNFPLILESPSPNQTSLYFCASSQHRGANVLTFGAGSRLTVL.

CDR3 loop: CASSPDRTNEKLFF. CDR3 nucleotide sequence: TGTGCCAGCAGCCCGGACAGGACTAATGAAAAACTGTTTTTT. V is TRBV5-4 and J is TRBJ1-4; 7 bases line up with TRBD1. Trimming took 4 bases from V and 2 from J; bases not matched to a gene: 2. This CDR3 contains 14 residues. Looked up from germline, CDR1 is SGHNT and CDR2 is YYREEE (reference sequence). The full variable domain, its missing parts supplied by reference TRBV5-4 and TRBJ1-4, is ETGVTQSPTHLIKTRGQQVTLRCSSQSGHNTVSWYQQALGQGPQFIFQYYREEENGRGNFPPRFSGLQFPNYSSELNVNALELDDSALYLCASSPDRTNEKLFFGSGTQLSVL.

The rearrangement uses TRBV7-2 and TRBJ1-6; no clear D gene. The germline V gene encodes CDR1 SGHTA and CDR2 FQGNSA. The CDR3 has 15 amino acids. V was clipped by 1 base and J by 7 bases, with 11 bases between them. The CDR3 DNA reads TGTGCCAGCAGCTTAGGTACCCGGGGAAATTCACCCCTCCACTTT. This sequence encodes CASSLGTRGNSPLHF.

The rearrangement joins TRBV6-1 to TRBJ2-2; weak D call: TRBD1 (5 bases). CDR1 is MNHNS and CDR2 is SASEGT in the germline V gene. Trimming stripped 8 bases from V and 4 bases from J, with 11 bases between. The CDR3 runs 13 residues. The CDR3, as DNA: TGTGCCAGCCTTCGTCAGGGCACCGGGGAGCTGTTTTTT. This encodes CASLRQGTGELFF.

This chain connects TRBV30 to TRBJ2-1, with D tentatively TRBD1 (6 bases). CDR1 and CDR2 from the germline V gene are GTSNPN and SVGIG (reference sequence). The CDR3 runs to 15 residues. Trimming left V 4 bases short and J 7 bases short, with 20 bases between. The CDR3, as DNA: TGTGCCTGGATATTTACAGGGCGGAGTGGGAATGAGCAGTTCTTC. Its protein product is CAWIFTGRSGNEQFF.

The chain joins TRBV11-2 to TRBJ2-2; D uncertain. Germline V gene data show CDR1 as SGHAT and CDR2 as FQNNGV. The V gene lost 8 bases and the J gene lost 4 bases, with 5 bases spanning the gap. The CDR3 has 11 amino acids. The CDR3 protein is CASLGTGELFF. In DNA form, the CDR3 reads TGTGCCAGCCTAGGCACCGGGGAGCTGTTTTTT.

DNA for the CDR3: TGTGCCAGCAGTTACCCCCGGACAGCTACTACCTACGAGCAGTACTTC. The encoded protein is CASSYPRTATTYEQYF. The V call is TRBV6-5, the J call TRBJ2-7, with D perhaps TRBD1 (6 bases). In germline, CDR1 is MNHEY, CDR2 SVGAGI. V was trimmed by 2 bases and J by 2 bases, leaving 16 bases between them. This CDR3 has 16 residues.

The gene calls are TRBV25-1 and TRBJ2-5, with D possibly being TRBD2 (5 bases). Germline values: CDR1 MGHDK, CDR2 SYGVNS. The CDR3 sequence is 14 residues long. V lost 1 base, J lost 4 bases, and 10 bases lay in between. The CDR3 bases are TGTGCCAGCAGTGAATGGGGTGGAGGAGAGACCCAGTACTTC. This encodes CASSEWGGGETQYF.

The chain couples TRBV30 to TRBJ1-4; maybe TRBD1 (6 bases). This CDR3 is 16 amino acids long. Germline V gives CDR1 GTSNPN, CDR2 SVGIG (reference sequence). V was cut by 5 bases and J by 5 bases, with 21 bases left in between. Here the CDR3 DNA reads TGTGCCTGGTCCCCTACAGGGAACAGCCACAATGAAAAACTGTTTTTT. This sequence encodes CAWSPTGNSHNEKLFF.

As to this clone: Other DNA sequences of this sample code for an identical CDR3. The chain is built from TRBV7-9 and TRBJ1-1; 7 nucleotides align to TRBD1. The CDR3 is 14 residues long. J was trimmed by 1 base and V by 1 base; bases with no gene match: 0. Germline V gene lookup returns CDR1 SEHNR and CDR2 FQNEAQ (reference sequence). The CDR3 here is CASSLGTGNTEAFF. The CDR3 region has the DNA TGTGCCAGCAGCTTAGGGACAGGGAACACTGAAGCTTTCTTT. The entire variable domain, with the rest obtained from reference TRBV7-9 and TRBJ1-1, is as follows: DTGVSQNPRHKITKRGQNVTFRCDPISEHNRLYWYRQTLGQGPEFLTYFQNEAQLEKSRLLSDRFSAERPKGSFSTLEIQRTEQGDSAMYLCASSLGTGNTEAFFGQGTRLTVV.

The J gene is TRBJ1-1, the V gene TRBV27, with TRBD1 as a possible D gene (6 bases). From germline, CDR1 is MNHEY and CDR2 SMNVEV (reference sequence). This CDR3 is built from 16 residues. V lost 6 bases and J 1 base, leaving 18 bases between the germline ends. CDR3 loop: CASSTPYGQPNTEAFF. Written as DNA, the CDR3 is TGTGCCAGCAGCACTCCCTATGGACAGCCGAACACTGAAGCTTTCTTT.

The chain links TRBV4-2 to TRBJ1-2; maybe TRBD1 (6 bases). Germline V gives CDR1 LGHNA, CDR2 YNFKEQ. V was shortened by 7 bases and J by 1 base, with 16 bases between the two germline ends. The length of the CDR3 is 15 residues. DNA for the CDR3: TGTGCCAGCATCCCCGACAGGATGGTTAACTATGGCTACACCTTC. Translation: CASIPDRMVNYGYTF.

The rearrangement uses TRBV6-6 and TRBJ1-5; no clear D gene. The CDR3 runs to 13 residues. Trimming stripped 8 bases from V and 0 bases from J, with 8 bases between. Germline CDR1 MNHNY, CDR2 SVGAGI (reference sequence). The CDR3 here is CASEEYSNQPQHF. For the CDR3, the DNA is TGTGCCAGCGAGGAGTATAGCAATCAGCCCCAGCATTTT.

V is TRBV4-1 and J is TRBJ2-7, with D hard to call. V was shortened by 5 bases and J by 0 bases, with 8 bases between the two germline ends. This CDR3 has 13 amino acids. CDR1 is MGHRA, CDR2 YSYEKL, per germline. The CDR3 protein is CASSGSGSYEQYF. The CDR3 DNA is TGCGCCAGCAGCGGCTCAGGCTCCTACGAGCAGTACTTC.

The rearrangement links TRBV25-1 to TRBJ2-5; 12 bases agree with TRBD2. The CDR3 is made up of 18 amino acids. The trim removed 1 base at V and 4 bases at J, leaving 10 bases unmatched. The germline V gene has CDR1 MGHDK and CDR2 SYGVNS. The CDR3 reads CASSELRASGGAVETQYF. DNA of the CDR3: TGTGCCAGCAGTGAATTGAGGGCTAGCGGGGGGGCAGTAGAGACCCAGTACTTC.

A few counts support this clone. The chain uses TRBV18 and TRBJ2-3; TRBD2 matches at 14 bases. The germline gives CDR1 KGHSH, CDR2 LQKENI. The CDR3 sequence is 15 residues long. V lost 3 bases to trimming and J lost 8 bases; unmatched junction nucleotides: 4. The CDR3 spells CASSPGLAGEGTQYF. The CDR3, as DNA: TGTGCCAGCTCACCGGGACTAGCGGGAGAGGGTACGCAGTATTTT.

Notes on this clone: Distinct nucleotide sequences in the sample also encode this CDR3. The chain combines TRBV18 with TRBJ2-1; 11 bases match TRBD1. The CDR3 has 15 amino acids. V trimming: 1 base; J trimming: 6 bases; junction bases outside the gene matches: 2. Germline loops: CDR1 KGHSH, CDR2 LQKENI. In DNA form, the CDR3 reads TGTGCCAGCTCACCACTGGGACAGGGGGTCAATGAGCAGTTCTTC. This codes for CASSPLGQGVNEQFF.